The next 6 T cell receptor beta chains were all read from a single sample in a study of immune evolution from preneoplasia to lung adenocarcinoma. The protocol was immunoSEQ multiplex PCR, while the TCRdb copy is restricted to in-frame clones and leaves out a portion. The sample has more than 6,500 clones, 70% to 85% seen once; the top ten hold around 6.4%. The material sequenced was FFPE lung adenocarcinoma in situ tissue. These TCRs come from a person aged 60-79 years with lung adenocarcinoma.

The rearrangement joins TRBV4-1 to TRBJ2-7; 10 nucleotides align to TRBD1. The trim removed 6 bases at V and 2 bases at J, leaving 7 bases unmatched. Germline V gives CDR1 MGHRA, CDR2 YSYEKL. This CDR3 is built from 15 residues. In DNA, the CDR3 is TGCGCCAGCAGTCAATCCGGGACAGGGGCCTACGAGCAGTACTTC. Protein sequence: CASSQSGTGAYEQYF.

This sequence joins TRBV10-3 and TRBJ2-1; tentatively, D is TRBD1 (8 bases). V lost 10 bases to trimming and J lost 1 base, with 14 bases between them. The CDR3 length is 14 residues. Looked up from germline, CDR1 is ENHRY and CDR2 is SYGVKD. The CDR3 loop reads CATEQGGSYNEQFF. As DNA, the CDR3 is TGTGCCACCGAACAGGGGGGGTCCTACAATGAGCAGTTCTTC.

The J gene is TRBJ2-1, the V gene TRBV7-8; D not resolved. The germline CDR1 and CDR2 sequences are SGHVS and FQNEAQ. V was shortened by 7 bases and J by 5 bases, with 6 bases between the two germline ends. The CDR3 runs to 11 residues. The CDR3 loop is CASKRDNEQFF. The CDR3 nucleotides read TGTGCCAGCAAAAGGGACAATGAGCAGTTCTTC.

The gene calls are TRBV7-9 and TRBJ1-5, with D possibly matching TRBD1 (6 bases). V dropped 3 bases and J dropped 9 bases, with 12 bases sitting between them. Per germline, CDR1 SEHNR and CDR2 FQNEAQ (reference sequence). CDR3 length equals 13 residues. This CDR3 reads CASSLGGGSPQHF. The CDR3 DNA follows: TGTGCCAGCAGCTTGGGGGGCGGATCGCCCCAGCATTTT.

In its sample, this clone was seen a few times. The rearrangement links TRBV4-1 to TRBJ1-1, with D hard to call. This CDR3 region has 14 residues. CDR1 MGHRA and CDR2 YSYEKL come from the germline V gene. The ends were cut back, 2 bases at V and 3 bases at J, with 10 bases in the middle. The CDR3, as DNA: TGCGCCAGCAGCCAAATTTCCGGGGACACTGAAGCTTTCTTT. Amino acid sequence: CASSQISGDTEAFF.

CDR3 DNA: TGCGCCAGCAGCCAAGATCGGAACACGAACTATGGCTACACCTTC. It yields the protein CASSQDRNTNYGYTF. The rearrangement uses TRBV4-1 and TRBJ1-2, with D uncertain. The CDR3 runs 15 residues. CDR1 MGHRA and CDR2 YSYEKL come from the germline V gene. The ends were cut back, 0 bases at V and 2 bases at J, with 10 bases in the middle.